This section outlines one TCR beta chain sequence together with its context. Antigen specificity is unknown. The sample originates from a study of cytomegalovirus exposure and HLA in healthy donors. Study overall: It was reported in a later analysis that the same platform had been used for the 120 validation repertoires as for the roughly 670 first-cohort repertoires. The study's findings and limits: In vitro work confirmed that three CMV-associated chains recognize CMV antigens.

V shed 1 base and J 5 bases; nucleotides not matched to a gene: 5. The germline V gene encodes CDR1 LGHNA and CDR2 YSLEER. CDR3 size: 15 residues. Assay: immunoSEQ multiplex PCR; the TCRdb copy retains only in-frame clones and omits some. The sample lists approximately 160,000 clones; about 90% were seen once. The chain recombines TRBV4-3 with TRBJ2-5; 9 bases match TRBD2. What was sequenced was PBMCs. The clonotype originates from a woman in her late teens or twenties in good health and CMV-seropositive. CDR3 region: CASSQVGSGRETQYF. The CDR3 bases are TGCGCCAGCAGCCAAGTCGGAAGCGGGAGGGAGACCCAGTACTTC.